The T cell receptor beta chain described here comes from a study of post-analysis software for immune sequencing data. Study-wide context: Patients had relapsing-remitting, secondary progressive or progressive-relapsing multiple sclerosis; some lacked subtype.

CDR1 is DFQATT, CDR2 SNEGSKA, per germline (reference sequence). The ends lost 1 base at V and 3 bases at J; junction bases unmatched: 11. The CDR3 is 18 residues long. Remarks on this clonotype: The antigen is undetermined.

Unique molecular identifiers were present in the TCR beta cDNA libraries. In TCRdb, the PCR reads were re-called with MiXCR into one record per CDR3 protein. The table shows about 760,000 distinct CDR3 sequences, with 25% to 30% occurring only once. Study findings and constraints: Clustering by F measure revealed strong co-clustering among samples prepared together in one batch. Controls showed significantly higher normalized Chao1 diversity than did multiple sclerosis patients. TRBV5-6, TRBV5-1 and TRBV20-1 were among a handful of TRBV segments more frequent in patients than controls.

The chain recombines TRBV20-1 with TRBJ2-3; 12 positions agree with TRBD2. The sequencing input was blood. This receptor was obtained from a girl aged 5-17 years with multiple sclerosis. The CDR3 bases are TGCAGTGCTAGAGGCCTCCACTGGACTAGCGGGAAAACAGATACGCAGTATTTT. Translation: CSARGLHWTSGKTDTQYF.